These T cell receptor beta chains were read from a single sample in a study of blood T cells in healthy people across ages. Each CDR3 protein gets one entry after TCRdb re-called the 5' RACE reads with MiXCR. Among roughly 500,000 distinct CDR3 sequences, roughly 29% were seen once, and the ten largest hold about a fifth. Sequenced sample: blood. These receptors all come from a woman in her 70s in good health. Each CDR3 is given with its conserved first and last residue. The D gene is left open where the match is weak. Clone size is given for some rows only: seen once, a few or many times, or a class if the clone is expanded.

>NA|NA|TRBJ1-2|TRBV5-8|15
CASSVTANWRFGYTF
TGTGCCAGCAGCGTTACAGCTAATTGGAGGTTCGGCTACACCTTC
>TRBD1|NA|TRBJ2-1|TRBV7-6|17
CASSLEGAGQGNDEQFF
TGTGCCAGCAGCTTAGAGGGCGCGGGACAGGGAAACGATGAGCAGTTCTTC
>NA|few|TRBJ1-2|TRBV20-1|14
CSATDSPRGYGYTF
TGCAGTGCTACGGACAGTCCTAGGGGTTATGGCTACACCTTC
>NA|few|TRBJ2-7|TRBV4-3|16
CASSQDGAGPSYEQYF
TGCGCCAGCAGCCAAGATGGGGCGGGGCCCTCGTACGAGCAGTACTTC
>TRBD1|NA|TRBJ2-7|TRBV6-2/TRBV6-3|15
CASSSRRTGVYEQYF
TGTGCCAGCAGTAGCCGGAGGACAGGGGTCTACGAGCAGTACTTC
>TRBD2|few|TRBJ2-1|TRBV6-5|15
CASSYDGGAHNEQFF
TGTGCCAGCAGTTACGACGGGGGGGCGCATAATGAGCAGTTCTTC
>TRBD1|few|TRBJ1-2|TRBV6-2/TRBV6-3|15
CASSGAPGQAYGYTF
TGTGCCAGCAGTGGAGCCCCGGGACAGGCCTATGGCTACACCTTC
>NA|few|TRBJ2-1|TRBV2|14
CASSVGVRGTEQFF
TGTGCCAGCAGTGTGGGGGTGCGAGGGACTGAGCAGTTCTTC
>NA|few|TRBJ1-4|TRBV3-1|13
CASSQDGIGWLFF
TGTGCCAGCAGCCAAGATGGGATTGGCTGGCTGTTTTTT
>TRBD1|NA|TRBJ1-2|TRBV2|14
CASSWDTGGPGYTF
TGTGCCAGCAGTTGGGACACAGGGGGCCCTGGCTACACCTTC
>NA|NA|TRBJ2-2|TRBV6-5|15
CASSYTRVGTGELFF
TGTGCCAGCAGTTACACCAGGGTGGGCACCGGGGAGCTGTTTTTT
>NA|NA|TRBJ1-5|TRBV6-8|15
CASSSSTGEDQPQHF
TGTGCCAGCAGCTCGAGCACGGGTGAGGATCAGCCCCAGCATTTT
>TRBD2|NA|TRBJ2-7|TRBV4-2|16
CASSQETGLAEYEQYF
TGTGCCAGCAGCCAAGAGACGGGACTAGCGGAATACGAGCAGTACTTC
>TRBD1|NA|TRBJ2-1|TRBV7-8|15
CASSLRTGEVNEQFF
TGTGCCAGCAGCCTTCGGACAGGGGAAGTCAATGAGCAGTTCTTC
>TRBD1|NA|TRBJ2-7|TRBV28|14
CASSSPGQLYEQYF
TGTGCCAGCAGTTCACCGGGACAGCTCTACGAGCAGTACTTC
>NA|NA|TRBJ2-4|TRBV5-1|15
CASSLEYGRGNIQYF
TGCGCCAGCAGCTTGGAATATGGGAGAGGGAACATTCAGTACTTC
>NA|NA|TRBJ1-2|TRBV20-1|14
CSAGVGSLFYGYTF
TGCAGTGCTGGGGTTGGGAGCCTCTTTTATGGCTACACCTTC
>NA|NA|TRBJ2-7|TRBV12-3/TRBV12-4|16
CASSWGEAVGSYEQYF
TGTGCCAGCAGTTGGGGGGAGGCTGTGGGGTCCTACGAGCAGTACTTC
>NA|NA|TRBJ2-7|TRBV7-2|11
CASSENYEQYF
TGTGCCAGCAGCGAGAACTACGAGCAGTACTTC
>TRBD1|NA|TRBJ2-5|TRBV6-5|14
CASSKGQSGETQYF
TGTGCCAGCAGCAAGGGACAGTCTGGGGAGACCCAGTACTTC
>NA|NA|TRBJ1-3|TRBV21-1|16
CASSTGDRSSGNTIYF
TGTGCCAGCAGCACGGGGGACCGCAGCTCTGGAAACACCATATATTTT
>TRBD2|NA|TRBJ2-1|TRBV12-3/TRBV12-4|16
CASSLRTSGGAKEQFF
TGTGCCAGCAGCCTCCGGACTAGCGGGGGGGCGAAGGAGCAGTTCTTC
>TRBD2|NA|TRBJ2-3|TRBV5-1|14
CASSLVPAGRTQYF
TGCGCCAGCAGCTTGGTCCCAGCGGGGAGGACGCAGTATTTT
>NA|NA|TRBJ1-4|TRBV5-4|16
CASSLAQAAQGKELFF
TGTGCCAGCAGCTTGGCCCAGGCAGCTCAGGGGAAGGAACTGTTTTTT
>NA|NA|TRBJ1-2|TRBV3-1|14
CASSPGTLNYGYTF
TGTGCCAGCTCACCAGGGACCCTTAACTATGGCTACACCTTC
>NA|few|TRBJ2-5|TRBV5-1|15
CASSLAWSSQETQYF
TGCGCCAGCAGCTTGGCCTGGTCTAGCCAAGAGACCCAGTACTTC
>TRBD2|NA|TRBJ2-3|TRBV29-1|14
CSVAGLAATDTQYF
TGCAGCGTTGCGGGACTAGCGGCCACAGATACGCAGTATTTT
>NA|once|TRBJ2-3|TRBV20-1|14
CSASQGGFLDTQYF
TGCAGTGCTAGTCAGGGGGGGTTTTTAGATACGCAGTATTTT
>NA|NA|TRBJ1-4|TRBV7-9|12
CASSYSGGQLFF
TGTGCCAGCAGCTACTCTGGTGGACAGTTGTTTTTT
>TRBD2|few|TRBJ2-1|TRBV2|16
CASRATAGGVDNEQFF
TGTGCCAGCAGGGCTACAGCGGGGGGGGTGGACAATGAGCAGTTCTTC
>NA|NA|TRBJ2-3|TRBV4-3|15
CASSQDRSTLLTQYF
TGCGCCAGCAGCCAAGATCGATCGACCTTACTTACGCAGTATTTT
>TRBD1|NA|TRBJ2-7|TRBV4-3|17
CASSQDGPAGGNYEQYF
TGCGCCAGCAGCCAAGATGGTCCGGCAGGGGGTAATTACGAGCAGTACTTC
>NA|many|TRBJ2-7|TRBV7-6|13
CASSTGGGAEQYF
TGTGCCAGCAGCACGGGGGGCGGAGCCGAGCAGTACTTC
>NA|few|TRBJ2-5|TRBV6-6|12
CASAGVGETQYF
TGTGCCAGCGCAGGGGTGGGAGAGACCCAGTACTTC
>NA|NA|TRBJ2-7|TRBV18|16
CASSRNGGSSSYEQYF
TGTGCCAGCTCCCGGAATGGGGGATCAAGCTCCTACGAGCAGTACTTC
>NA|NA|TRBJ2-3|TRBV4-3|19
CASSQGGGTDFLFTDTQYF
TGCGCCAGCAGCCAAGGCGGGGGGACAGACTTTCTTTTCACAGATACGCAGTATTTT
>TRBD2|NA|TRBJ2-5|TRBV20-1|16
CSARGTSGGFQETQYF
TGCAGTGCTAGAGGGACTAGCGGGGGGTTCCAAGAGACCCAGTACTTC
>NA|few|TRBJ1-2|TRBV20-1|13
CSALPQGGYGYAF
TGCAGTGCCCTTCCACAGGGTGGGTATGGCTACGCCTTC
>NA|few|TRBJ2-1|TRBV24-1|16
CATSDITGKSYNEQFF
TGTGCCACCAGTGATATAACAGGGAAGTCCTACAATGAGCAGTTCTTC
>NA|once|TRBJ1-2|TRBV27|16
CASSLIGQEAWYGYTF
TGTGCCAGCAGTTTAATAGGGCAGGAGGCTTGGTATGGCTACACCTTC
>NA|NA|TRBJ1-2|TRBV7-2|13
CASSFDRKRGYTF
TGTGCCAGCAGCTTTGACCGAAAACGAGGCTACACCTTC
>NA|NA|TRBJ2-7|TRBV3-1|14
CASSLHGGGNEQYF
TGTGCCAGCAGCCTACACGGGGGTGGCAACGAGCAGTACTTC
>NA|NA|TRBJ1-2|TRBV25-1|15
CASSDGGLPLPSYTF
TGTGCCAGCAGTGATGGGGGACTCCCTCTCCCCTCCTACACCTTC
>TRBD1|many|TRBJ2-6|TRBV9|18
CASSKQGKRLSGANVLTF
TGTGCCAGCAGCAAACAGGGGAAGAGGCTCTCTGGGGCCAACGTCCTGACTTTC
>NA|NA|TRBJ2-1|TRBV15|15
CATSRDLDAYNEQFF
TGTGCCACCAGCAGAGATCTTGATGCCTACAATGAGCAGTTCTTC
>TRBD1|few|TRBJ1-1|TRBV19|13
CASGQGMNTEAFF
TGTGCCAGCGGACAGGGAATGAACACTGAAGCTTTCTTT
>NA|few|TRBJ2-5|TRBV4-3|16
CASSQDVTRGPETQYF
TGCGCCAGCAGCCAAGATGTGACTAGGGGCCCAGAGACCCAGTACTTC
>TRBD1|NA|TRBJ2-5|TRBV12-3/TRBV12-4|14
CASSFGTAEETQYF
TGTGCCAGCAGTTTTGGGACAGCAGAAGAGACCCAGTACTTC
>NA|NA|TRBJ1-1|TRBV9|14
CASSVEQMNTEAFF
TGTGCCAGCAGCGTAGAACAGATGAACACTGAAGCTTTCTTT
>NA|NA|TRBJ1-5|TRBV29-1|12
CSVRNSNQPQHF
TGCAGCGTCCGGAATAGCAATCAGCCCCAGCATTTT
>NA|NA|TRBJ2-1|TRBV3-1|17
CASSQGLRIRSYNEQFF
TGTGCCAGCAGCCAAGGGCTCAGGATTCGCTCCTACAATGAGCAGTTCTTC
>NA|few|TRBJ2-1|TRBV5-1|15
CASSSEGGQYNEQFF
TGCGCCAGCAGCTCGGAGGGGGGGCAATACAATGAGCAGTTCTTC